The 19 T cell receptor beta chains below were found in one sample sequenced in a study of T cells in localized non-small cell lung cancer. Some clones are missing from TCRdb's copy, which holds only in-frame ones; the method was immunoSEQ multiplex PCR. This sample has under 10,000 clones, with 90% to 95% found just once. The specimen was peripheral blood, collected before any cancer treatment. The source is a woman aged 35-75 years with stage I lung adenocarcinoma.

CDR3 DNA: TGTGCCAGCAGCTTGAATAACTATGGCTACACCTTC. Protein sequence: CASSLNNYGYTF. The chain uses TRBV7-2 and TRBJ1-2, with D uncertain. The V end lost 3 bases, the J end lost 1 base, and 3 bases lay between the germline ends. CDR1 and CDR2 from the germline V gene are SGHTA and FQGNSA. This CDR3 contains 12 residues.

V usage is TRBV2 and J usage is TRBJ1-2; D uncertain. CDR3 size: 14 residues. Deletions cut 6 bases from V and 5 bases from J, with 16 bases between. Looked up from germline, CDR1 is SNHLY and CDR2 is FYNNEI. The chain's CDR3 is CASSQRQWNYGYTF. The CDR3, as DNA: TGTGCCAGCAGCCAGCGGCAGTGGAATTATGGCTACACCTTC.

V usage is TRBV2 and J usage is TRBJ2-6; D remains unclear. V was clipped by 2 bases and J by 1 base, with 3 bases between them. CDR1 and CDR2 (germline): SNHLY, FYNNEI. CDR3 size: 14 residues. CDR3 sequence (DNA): TGTGCCAGCAGTGAACGGTCTGGGGCCAACGTCCTGACTTTC. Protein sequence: CASSERSGANVLTF.

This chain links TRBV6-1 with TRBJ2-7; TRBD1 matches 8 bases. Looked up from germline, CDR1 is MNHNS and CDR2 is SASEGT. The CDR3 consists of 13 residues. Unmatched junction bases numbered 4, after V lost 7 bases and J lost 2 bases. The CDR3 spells CASIRTGTYEQYF. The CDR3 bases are TGTGCCAGCATCCGGACAGGGACCTACGAGCAGTACTTC.

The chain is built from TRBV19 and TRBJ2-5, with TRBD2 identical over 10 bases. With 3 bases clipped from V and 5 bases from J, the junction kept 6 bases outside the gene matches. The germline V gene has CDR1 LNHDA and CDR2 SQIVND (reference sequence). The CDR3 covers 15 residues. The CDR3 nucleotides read TGTGCCAGTAGTATTAGAGCGGGAGGGTGGGAGACCCAGTACTTC. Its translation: CASSIRAGGWETQYF.

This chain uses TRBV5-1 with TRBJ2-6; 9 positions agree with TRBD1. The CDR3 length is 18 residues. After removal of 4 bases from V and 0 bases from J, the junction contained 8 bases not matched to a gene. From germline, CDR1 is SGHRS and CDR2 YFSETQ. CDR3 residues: CASSKGQGTPSGANVLTF. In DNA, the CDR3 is TGCGCCAGCAGCAAGGGACAGGGAACCCCCTCTGGGGCCAACGTCCTGACTTTC.

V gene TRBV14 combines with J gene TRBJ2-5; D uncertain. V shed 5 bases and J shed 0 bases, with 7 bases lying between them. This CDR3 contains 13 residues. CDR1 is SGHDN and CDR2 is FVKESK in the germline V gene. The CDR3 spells CASSALDQETQYF. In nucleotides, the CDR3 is TGTGCCAGCAGCGCTCTAGACCAAGAGACCCAGTACTTC.

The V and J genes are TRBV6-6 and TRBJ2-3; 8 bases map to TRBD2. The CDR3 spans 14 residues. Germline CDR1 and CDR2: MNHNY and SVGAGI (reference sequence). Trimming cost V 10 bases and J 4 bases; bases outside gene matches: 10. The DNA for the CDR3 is TGTGCCACCCTACCGGGACTAGAATCAGATACGCAGTATTTT. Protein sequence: CATLPGLESDTQYF.

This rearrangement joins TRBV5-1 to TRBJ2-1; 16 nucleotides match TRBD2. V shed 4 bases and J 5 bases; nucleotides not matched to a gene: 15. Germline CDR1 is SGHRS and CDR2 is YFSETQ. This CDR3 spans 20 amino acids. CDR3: CASSVPSGLAGGVPHNEQFF. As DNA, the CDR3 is TGCGCCAGCAGCGTGCCCTCGGGACTAGCGGGGGGGGTCCCACACAATGAGCAGTTCTTC.

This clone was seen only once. The CDR3 sequence: CASSLGRQQYF. The CDR3, as DNA: TGTGCCAGCAGCTTGGGCAGGCAGCAGTACTTC. This sequence joins TRBV5-4 and TRBJ2-7; no firm D call. The germline V gene has CDR1 SGHNT and CDR2 YYREEE (reference sequence). Trimming removed 0 bases at V and 8 bases at J, with 6 bases between. This CDR3 spans 11 amino acids.

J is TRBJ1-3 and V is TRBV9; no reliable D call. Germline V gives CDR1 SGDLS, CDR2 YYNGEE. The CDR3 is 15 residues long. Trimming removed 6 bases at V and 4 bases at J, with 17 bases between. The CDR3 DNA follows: TGTGCCAGCACCCCTTGGAGCGGCTCGGGAAACACCATATATTTT. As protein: CASTPWSGSGNTIYF.

CDR3 nucleotide sequence: TGCGCCAGCAAGTTGGGACAGGGTTCCCACAATGAGCAGTTCTTC. Encoded protein: CASKLGQGSHNEQFF. The chain carries TRBV5-1 and TRBJ2-1; 9 nucleotides line up with TRBD1. Germline V gives CDR1 SGHRS, CDR2 YFSETQ. This CDR3 has 15 residues. The trim removed 6 bases at V and 5 bases at J, leaving 9 bases unmatched. Using reference TRBV5-1 and TRBJ2-1 for the parts outside the CDR3, the full variable domain is KAGVTQTPRYLIKTRGQQVTLSCSPISGHRSVSWYQQTPGQGLQFLFEYFSETQRNKGNFPGRFSGRQFSNSRSEMNVSTLELGDSALYLCASKLGQGSHNEQFFGPGTRLTVL.

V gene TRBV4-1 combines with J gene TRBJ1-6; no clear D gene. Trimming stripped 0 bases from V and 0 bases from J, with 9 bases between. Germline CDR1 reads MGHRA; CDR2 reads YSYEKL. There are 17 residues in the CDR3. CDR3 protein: CASSQDVGSSYNSPLHF. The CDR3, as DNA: TGCGCCAGCAGCCAAGATGTGGGGAGCTCCTATAATTCACCCCTCCACTTT.

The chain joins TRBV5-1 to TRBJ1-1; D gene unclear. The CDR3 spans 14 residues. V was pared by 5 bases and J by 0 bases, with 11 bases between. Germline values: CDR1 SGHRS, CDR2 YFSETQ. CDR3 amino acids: CASRPQRLNTEAFF. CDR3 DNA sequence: TGCGCCAGCAGACCGCAGCGGCTGAACACTGAAGCTTTCTTT.

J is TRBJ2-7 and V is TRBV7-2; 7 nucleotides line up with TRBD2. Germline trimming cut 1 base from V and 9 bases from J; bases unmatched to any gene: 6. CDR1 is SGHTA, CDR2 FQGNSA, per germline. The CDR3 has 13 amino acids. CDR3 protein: CASSLGRREMQYF. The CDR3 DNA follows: TGTGCCAGCAGCTTAGGGCGGCGGGAGATGCAGTACTTC. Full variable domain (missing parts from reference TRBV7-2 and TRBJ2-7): GAGVSQSPSNKVTEKGKDVELRCDPISGHTALYWYRQSLGQGLEFLIYFQGNSAPDKSGLPSDRFSAERTGGSVSTLTIQRTQQEDSAVYLCASSLGRREMQYFGPGTRLTVT.

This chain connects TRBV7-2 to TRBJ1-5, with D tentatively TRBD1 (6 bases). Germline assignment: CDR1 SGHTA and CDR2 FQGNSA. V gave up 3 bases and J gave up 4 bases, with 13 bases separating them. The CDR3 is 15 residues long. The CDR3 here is CASSFQPGANQPQHF. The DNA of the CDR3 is TGTGCCAGCAGCTTTCAACCGGGGGCAAATCAGCCCCAGCATTTT. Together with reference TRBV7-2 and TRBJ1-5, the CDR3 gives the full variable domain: GAGVSQSPSNKVTEKGKDVELRCDPISGHTALYWYRQSLGQGLEFLIYFQGNSAPDKSGLPSDRFSAERTGGSVSTLTIQRTQQEDSAVYLCASSFQPGANQPQHFGDGTRLSIL.

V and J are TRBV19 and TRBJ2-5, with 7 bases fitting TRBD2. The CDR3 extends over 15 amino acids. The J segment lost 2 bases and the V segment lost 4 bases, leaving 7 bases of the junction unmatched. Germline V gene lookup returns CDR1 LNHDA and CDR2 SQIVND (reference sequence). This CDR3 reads CASSNPPSGQETQYF. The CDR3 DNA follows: TGTGCCAGTAGTAACCCGCCTAGCGGACAAGAGACCCAGTACTTC.

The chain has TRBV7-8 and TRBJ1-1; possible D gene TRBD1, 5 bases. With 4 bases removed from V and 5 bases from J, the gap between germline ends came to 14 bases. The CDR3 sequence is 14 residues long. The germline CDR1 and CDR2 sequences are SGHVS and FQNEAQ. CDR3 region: CASSSQIAGTEAFF. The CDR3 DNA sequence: TGTGCCAGCAGCTCTCAAATAGCAGGGACTGAAGCTTTCTTT.

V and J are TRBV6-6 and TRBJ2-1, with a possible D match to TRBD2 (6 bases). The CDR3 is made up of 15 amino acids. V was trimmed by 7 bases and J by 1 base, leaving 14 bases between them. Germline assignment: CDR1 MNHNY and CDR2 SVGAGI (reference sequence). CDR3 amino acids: CASTGGPKSYNEQFF. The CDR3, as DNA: TGTGCCAGCACTGGAGGGCCTAAATCCTACAATGAGCAGTTCTTC.